This T cell receptor (beta chain) derives from a study of CD8 T cells in Susac syndrome. The CDR3 spans 15 residues. Per the germline V gene, CDR1 is SGHTA and CDR2 is FQGNSA. Trimming took off 4 bases at V and 0 bases at J, with 7 bases between the two ends. The RNA, about 0.5 to 1 ug, was put through reverse transcription using random hexamers. By means of immunoSEQ multiplex PCR, TCR beta CDR3 spanning 54 Vbeta and 13 Jbeta underwent amplification. TCRdb independently ran MiXCR on the immunoSEQ multiplex PCR reads; one entry per CDR3 protein. The sample records around 160,000 distinct CDR3 sequences, 93% being singletons. Controls matched for age and sex were healthy donors. Negative isolation was used for CD8+ and CD4+ T cells and FACS enrichment for TEMRA cells.

V is TRBV7-2 and J is TRBJ1-6; D gene unclear. Material: CD4+ T cells from PBMCs. This receptor was obtained from a human donor in good health. CDR3 coding DNA: TGTGCCAGCAGCTCCGGAGGCTCCTATAATTCACCCCTCCACTTT. Its protein product is CASSSGGSYNSPLHF.